This TCR beta chain was recorded in a study of regulatory T cells in long-lasting Graves disease (dated by TCRdb to about 2021). Regarding the research as a whole: Persistent Graves' disease was defined as antithyroid drug treatment for over 5 years with persistently positive TSH receptor autoantibodies. This study used TCR sequencing and RNA sequencing of peripheral blood to compare persistent Graves' disease patients against newly diagnosed Graves' disease patients. The study was registered as a clinical trial and conducted in China. A total of approximately 35 samples underwent TCR sequencing: about 13 from persistent and around 20 from newly diagnosed Graves' disease patients. On average, persistent Graves' disease patients in the clinical cohort had been on antithyroid drugs for eight to twelve years.

Taken with the paper, the label for time point translates to: persistent/refractory GD, antithyroid drugs over 5 years with positive TRAb. For both TCR sequencing and RNA sequencing, RNA was extracted from PBMCs in TRIzol. The diagnosis of Graves' disease followed American Thyroid Association guidelines. Recruitment of patients was carried out at an endocrinology department in Xi'an, China. Each patient gave around 9.2 milliliters of peripheral blood, collected in an EDTA anticoagulant tube. Ficoll Paque Plus density gradient separation was used to isolate PBMCs, and no further T cell sorting was done. An Agilent 2100 Bioanalyzer and agarose gel were used to check RNA quality, and a NanoDrop 2000 was used to measure RNA concentration. Library creation used multiplex PCR. The sequencing machine was an Illumina HiSeq 4000. CDR3 regions were amplified by Arm-PCR with iRepertoire HTBI primers to construct TCR beta libraries. Before sequencing, the PCR products went through gel purification. The published analysis was carried out like this. Across samples, approximately 68 TRBV and 15 or so TRBJ segments were identified and used for gene usage analysis of CDR3 amino acid clonotypes. COPE and FqMerger were used to merge filtered high-quality paired reads into contigs. BLAST was used to align contigs to IMGT TRBV, TRBD and TRBJ reference genes, and CDR3 was defined according to IMGT. Clonotypes above 0.1% frequency were classified as highly expanded clones. Shannon entropy served as the measure of repertoire diversity, while the Gini coefficient captured V-J evenness. Clonotypes shared by more than one individual were considered public. TCRdb itself trimmed the public reads at Q25 with fastp, ran MiXCR and retained productive beta chains. Here each entry gathers all rows of one CDR3 protein and keeps the most common genes and DNA. TCRdb, not the original authors, processed these V and J calls. Present in this sample are a few hundred thousand distinct CDR3 sequences, around 24% of which were seen just once. Over 25% of the sample is taken by the ten largest.

This clonotype was counted a few times. Its antigen specificity is not known. Base qualities are missing; no much larger clone stands one base away. The investigation overall reported the following: Compared with newly diagnosed patients, patients with persistent Graves' disease had lower TCR Shannon entropy and fewer highly expanded clones, which suggests clonal expansion. The authors acknowledged the small sample size as a limitation that may reduce accuracy. Only the TCR beta chain was sequenced and analyzed. Peripheral blood alone was examined, since thyroid tissue, which constituted the primary lesion, could not be accessed. More public clonotypes were shared among persistent patients (fewer than 3,000) than among newly diagnosed patients (more than 900).

The TCR sequence derives from a female donor with Graves disease. Sequenced material: peripheral blood mononuclear cells (PBMCs), taken when the disease was refractory, from a patient treated with antithyroid drugs.

The nucleotides are TGTGCCAGTAGTATTGGGACGACCGCTGAAGCTTTCTTT. Translated, this gives CASSIGTTAEAFF. This receptor chain uses TRBV19 and TRBJ1-1, and perhaps TRBD1 as D gene, on 5 matching bases. The CDR3 covers 13 residues, taking in both the cysteine and the phenylalanine. The kept DNA is CDR3 alone, 39 bases in frame from the first base. Trimming removed 3 bases from V and 6 bases from J, leaving 11 bases between the germline ends. CDR1 and CDR2 are drawn from the germline V gene (reference sequence): LNHDA, SQIVND.